This T cell receptor (beta chain) was identified in a study of T cells in Graves' hyperthyroidism and ophthalmopathy. Overall study findings and caveats: A model built on 13 V-J features separated ophthalmopathy from stable hyperthyroidism. The model identified upcoming ophthalmopathy a median approximately six months ahead of onset.

With regard to this clonotype: Antigen unknown.

TCR beta CDR3 regions were amplified from RNA transcripts. Carried out on the TCR CDR3, a first-round RT-PCR used the HTBI primer set. TCRdb used MiXCR to reprocess the multiplex PCR reads, holding one entry per CDR3 protein. The sample contains 530,000 or so distinct CDR3 sequences, approximately 25% of which appear only once. The CDR3 is 16 residues long. After removal of 6 bases from V and 5 bases from J, the junction contained 15 bases not matched to a gene. Sequenced: blood. This receptor was taken from a woman aged 25 to 39 with Graves' ophthalmopathy. The rearrangement joins TRBV12-3 or TRBV12-4 to TRBJ2-5; 7 nucleotides agree with TRBD2. The CDR3, as DNA: TGTGCCAGCAGCGAATCTCAAAGCGGGGCAGGGGAGACCCAGTACTTC. It encodes CASSESQSGAGETQYF.